Shown below are 28 T cell receptor beta chains from a single sample sequenced in a study of cytomegalovirus exposure and HLA in healthy donors. A multiplex PCR was run with 60 Vbeta primers and 13 Jbeta primers. TCRdb's copy holds only in-frame clones and misses some; the assay was immunoSEQ multiplex PCR. The sample has hundreds of thousands of clones, more than 65% seen once; the top ten hold 0.6% to 0.7%. The source material was PBMCs. These receptors came from a man between 18 and 29 years old in good health and CMV-seronegative.

The rearrangement links TRBV9 to TRBJ1-4; possibly TRBD1 for D (5 bases). The V gene's germline CDR1 is SGDLS and CDR2 YYNGEE. V was trimmed by 4 bases and J by 4 bases, leaving 14 bases between them. The CDR3 extends over 15 amino acids. CDR3 sequence: CASSLRDLGNEKLFF. CDR3 nucleotide sequence: TGTGCCAGCAGCCTCCGGGACTTGGGTAATGAAAAACTGTTTTTT. Supplemented by reference TRBV9 and TRBJ1-4, the full variable domain reads DSGVTQTPKHLITATGQRVTLRCSPRSGDLSVYWYQQSLDQGLQFLIQYYNGEERAKGNILERFSAQQFPDLHSELNLSSLELGDSALYFCASSLRDLGNEKLFFGSGTQLSVL.

This clone was seen a handful of times. The chain combines TRBV6-1 with TRBJ1-2; D is unclear. Deletions cut 8 bases from V and 5 bases from J, with 15 bases between. The CDR3 spans 13 residues. Germline loops: CDR1 MNHNS, CDR2 SASEGT. CDR3 amino acids: CASGEGGGYGYTF. CDR3 DNA: TGTGCCAGCGGGGAGGGAGGAGGGTATGGCTACACCTTC.

This clone was picked up a small number of times. This chain joins TRBV30 and TRBJ1-4, with a tentative D call TRBD1 (6 bases). Germline V CDR1 and CDR2: GTSNPN, SVGIG (reference sequence). V lost 3 bases and J lost 1, with 12 bases in between. This CDR3 is 15 amino acids long. CDR3 residues: CAWSRGGGTNEKLFF. DNA for the CDR3: TGTGCCTGGAGCCGGGGGGGCGGAACTAATGAAAAACTGTTTTTT.

This clone was seen a few times. V gene TRBV27 combines with J gene TRBJ2-3, with 9 bases that match TRBD1. The CDR3 covers 19 residues. Unmatched junction bases numbered 16, after V lost 6 bases and J lost 0 bases. CDR1 is MNHEY, CDR2 SMNVEV, per germline (reference sequence). DNA of the CDR3: TGTGCCAGCAGCGAACTGGGACAGGGTTGGCCCCTAAGCACAGATACGCAGTATTTT. It is translated as CASSELGQGWPLSTDTQYF.

The rearrangement joins TRBV11-2 to TRBJ2-5; D gene uncertain. Trimming took 1 base from V and 3 from J, leaving 6 bases between them. This CDR3 is 13 amino acids long. CDR1 SGHAT and CDR2 FQNNGV come from the germline V gene. The CDR3 bases are TGTGCCAGCAGCTTAGGGCCAAAAGAGACCCAGTACTTC. This sequence encodes CASSLGPKETQYF.

The chain carries TRBV28 and TRBJ2-5; D possibly corresponds to TRBD1 (6 bases). The J call may be in error: the DNA end matches TRBJ2-7 better. CDR1 and CDR2 (germline): MDHEN, SYDVKM. The CDR3 runs to 15 residues. DNA for the CDR3: TGTGCCAGCAGATATGACACAGGGTCCTCCTACGAGCAGTACTTC. It yields the protein CASRYDTGSSYEQYF.

This clone was seen only once. The chain carries TRBV2 and TRBJ2-5, with 8 bases aligning to TRBD2. This CDR3 comprises 14 residues. Trimming removed 2 bases from V and 6 bases from J; junction bases left unmatched: 5. Germline CDR1 and CDR2: SNHLY and FYNNEI. In DNA form, the CDR3 reads TGTGCCAGCAGTGAATACGGGACTAGTAAGACCCAGTACTTC. This codes for CASSEYGTSKTQYF.

The J gene is TRBJ2-1, the V gene TRBV19, with 7 bases matching TRBD2. This CDR3 has 14 amino acids. Germline V gene sequence: CDR1 LNHDA, CDR2 SQIVND (reference sequence). V dropped 1 base and J dropped 9; count of bases not matched to a gene: 6. The CDR3 bases are TGTGCCAGTAGTATAGGGCGGGAGTCTAGTGAGCAGTTCTTC. Translated: CASSIGRESSEQFF.

The chain couples TRBV23-1 to TRBJ2-4; D is undetermined. TRBV23-1 is an ORF, with its function uncertain. The CDR3 is 17 residues long. The ends were cut back, 0 bases at V and 3 bases at J, with 15 bases in the middle. The CDR3 here is CASSQSRRVVSKNIQYF. The CDR3 DNA reads as TGCGCCAGCAGTCAATCGAGACGGGTAGTTAGCAAAAACATTCAGTACTTC.

The chain combines TRBV6-1 with TRBJ2-5, with D perhaps TRBD1 (6 bases). Between the trimmed V and J ends, which lost 6 bases and 4 bases, there was a span of 15 bases. The CDR3 runs 14 residues. CDR1 and CDR2 (germline): MNHNS, SASEGT. CDR3 in amino acids: CASRLGGFGETQYF. DNA for the CDR3: TGTGCCAGCAGACTAGGGGGTTTTGGAGAGACCCAGTACTTC.

This clone was recorded once. The chain uses TRBV5-1 and TRBJ1-5; D may be TRBD1 (5 bases). V was pared by 0 bases and J by 7 bases, with 14 bases between. The CDR3 is 15 amino acids. Germline V gives CDR1 SGHRS, CDR2 YFSETQ. The CDR3 sequence is CASSLEGATSQPQHF. In DNA, the CDR3 is TGCGCCAGCAGCTTGGAAGGGGCGACAAGCCAGCCCCAGCATTTT. The full variable domain, completed using reference TRBV5-1 and TRBJ1-5, is KAGVTQTPRYLIKTRGQQVTLSCSPISGHRSVSWYQQTPGQGLQFLFEYFSETQRNKGNFPGRFSGRQFSNSRSEMNVSTLELGDSALYLCASSLEGATSQPQHFGDGTRLSIL.

This clone came up once. This chain's CDR3 is CASSHRDSYEQYF. The DNA of the CDR3 is TGTGCCAGCAGCCATAGGGACAGCTACGAGCAGTACTTC. The chain has TRBV27 and TRBJ2-7, with 7 bases that match TRBD1. The CDR3 has 13 residues. Germline CDR1 MNHEY, CDR2 SMNVEV (reference sequence). With 6 bases clipped from V and 3 bases from J, the junction kept 5 bases outside the gene matches.

This chain joins TRBV6-1 and TRBJ2-7, with TRBD2 matching over 7 bases. The CDR3 loop spans 16 amino acids. V shed 4 bases, J shed 5 bases, and the junction held 14 bases outside the gene matches. Germline V lookup: CDR1 MNHNS, CDR2 SASEGT. CDR3: CASSGLGLEEVHEQYF. The DNA of the CDR3 is TGTGCCAGCAGTGGGCTAGGACTAGAAGAGGTCCACGAGCAGTACTTC.

The chain recombines TRBV27 with TRBJ2-6; possibly TRBD2 for D (6 bases). Germline loops: CDR1 MNHEY, CDR2 SMNVEV (reference sequence). The V end was cut by 4 bases, the J end by 0 bases, with 13 bases between. The CDR3 has 17 amino acids. CDR3 sequence (DNA): TGTGCCAGCAGTTCGGGACTTCTCCGCTCTGGGGCCAACGTCCTGACTTTC. Translated, it gives CASSSGLLRSGANVLTF.

The genes are TRBV10-3 and TRBJ2-1, with D possibly matching TRBD1 (6 bases). Looked up from germline, CDR1 is ENHRY and CDR2 is SYGVKD. The CDR3 sequence is 18 residues long. The germline V and J ends were trimmed by 6 bases and 1 base, with 22 bases remaining between them. The CDR3, as DNA: TGTGCCATCAGGAGGGTACTTCAGGGGTTGAGTTCCTACAATGAGCAGTTCTTC. Encoded protein: CAIRRVLQGLSSYNEQFF.

This clone was seen a handful of times. This chain connects TRBV6-5 to TRBJ1-5, with D tentatively TRBD1 (5 bases). Looked up from germline, CDR1 is MNHEY and CDR2 is SVGAGI. The CDR3 has 14 amino acids. V dropped 2 bases and J dropped 6 bases, with 11 bases sitting between them. This chain's CDR3 is CASSYGARIQPQHF. The DNA for the CDR3 is TGTGCCAGCAGTTACGGGGCACGTATTCAGCCCCAGCATTTT.

This clone showed up just a few times. The chain employs TRBV9 and TRBJ2-1; 16 bases map to TRBD2. Trimming took 3 bases from V and 10 from J; bases not matched to a gene: 10. The germline gives CDR1 SGDLS, CDR2 YYNGEE. The CDR3 is 17 residues long. The CDR3 sequence: CASSAVPGLAGGYEQFF. The CDR3 DNA follows: TGTGCCAGCAGCGCCGTCCCGGGACTAGCGGGAGGGTACGAGCAGTTCTTC. The whole variable domain, filled in from reference TRBV9 and TRBJ2-1, reads DSGVTQTPKHLITATGQRVTLRCSPRSGDLSVYWYQQSLDQGLQFLIQYYNGEERAKGNILERFSAQQFPDLHSELNLSSLELGDSALYFCASSAVPGLAGGYEQFFGPGTRLTVL.

The J gene is TRBJ2-7, the V gene TRBV6-5, with TRBD2 identical over 9 bases. The CDR3 has 15 amino acids. V trimming: 0 bases; J trimming: 4 bases; junction bases outside the gene matches: 4. The germline V gene encodes CDR1 MNHEY and CDR2 SVGAGI. The CDR3 DNA reads as TGTGCCAGCAGTTACTCTCTAGCGGGAAGGTACGAGCAGTACTTC. It codes for CASSYSLAGRYEQYF.

This clone was counted a single time. This rearrangement joins TRBV4-1 to TRBJ2-3; 12 bases are shared with TRBD2. CDR3 length equals 16 residues. CDR1 and CDR2 (germline): MGHRA, YSYEKL. Trimming at V came to 5 bases and at J to 3 bases, leaving 6 bases not matched to a gene. This CDR3 is CASSYLAGGPTDTQYF. CDR3 coding DNA: TGCGCCAGCAGCTACCTAGCGGGAGGGCCGACAGATACGCAGTATTTT.

Here the CDR3 reads CASSLSRVESYEQYF. CDR3 sequence (DNA): TGTGCCAGCAGCTTATCCAGGGTAGAGTCCTACGAGCAGTACTTC. This chain connects TRBV11-2 to TRBJ2-7; weak D call: TRBD1 (5 bases). The V end lost 2 bases, the J end lost 1 base, and 12 bases lay between the germline ends. The CDR3 is 15 amino acids. Per germline, CDR1 SGHAT and CDR2 FQNNGV.

This chain joins TRBV5-4 and TRBJ2-6, with D tentatively TRBD2 (7 bases). Trimming shortened V by 9 bases and J by 4 bases, and 26 bases separated the two germline ends. Germline-derived CDR1 and CDR2 are SGHNT and YYREEE (reference sequence). The CDR3 runs to 18 residues. Here the CDR3 reads CAIPKGEGVAPGANVLTF. The CDR3 bases are TGTGCCATCCCAAAGGGGGAGGGAGTAGCGCCCGGGGCCAACGTCCTGACTTTC.

The V and J genes are TRBV11-2 and TRBJ2-3, with no clear D. CDR1 SGHAT and CDR2 FQNNGV come from the germline V gene. The CDR3 is 13 residues long. V lost 2 bases, J lost 2 bases, and 5 bases lay in between. The CDR3 DNA follows: TGTGCCAGCAGCTTATCCTACACAGATACGCAGTATTTT. It is translated as CASSLSYTDTQYF.

The rearrangement uses TRBV5-1 and TRBJ2-7, with D possibly being TRBD2 (5 bases). CDR1 SGHRS and CDR2 YFSETQ come from the germline V gene. V lost 4 bases, J lost 3 bases, and 17 bases lay in between. The CDR3 spans 15 residues. The CDR3 DNA reads TGCGCCAGCAGCCCCTGGACTGAAAACTTCTACGAGCAGTACTTC. Translation gives CASSPWTENFYEQYF.

This clone was found once. The chain uses TRBV30 and TRBJ2-1, with D unclear. This CDR3 contains 13 residues. The V end lost 6 bases, the J end lost 0 bases, and 9 bases lay between the germline ends. The germline V gene has CDR1 GTSNPN and CDR2 SVGIG (reference sequence). The CDR3 region has the DNA TGTGCCTGCTCAATCGGCTCCTACAATGAGCAGTTCTTC. Its protein is CACSIGSYNEQFF.

CDR3 sequence reads: CASSTGLGGTYEQYF. CDR3 DNA: TGTGCCAGCAGTACCGGGCTAGGGGGTACTTACGAGCAGTACTTC. The rearrangement links TRBV6-5 to TRBJ2-7; tentatively, D is TRBD1 (6 bases). The germline V gene encodes CDR1 MNHEY and CDR2 SVGAGI. This CDR3 has 15 residues. Trimming removed 5 bases at V and 4 bases at J, with 18 bases between.

This clone was seen a few times. The genes are TRBV6-1 and TRBJ2-5, with 9 positions matching TRBD1. The DNA end is a closer match to TRBJ2-7, so the J assignment may be wrong. Germline V gene lookup returns CDR1 MNHNS and CDR2 SASEGT. There are 14 residues in the CDR3. DNA of the CDR3: TGTGCCAGCAGAGAGCCCGGGACAGGGTCCGAGCAGTACTTC. Amino acid sequence: CASREPGTGSEQYF.

The chain joins TRBV4-1 to TRBJ2-7; 11 nucleotides agree with TRBD2. The CDR3 is 16 residues long. Germline trimming cut 1 base from V and 3 bases from J; bases unmatched to any gene: 5. Germline V gives CDR1 MGHRA, CDR2 YSYEKL. Here the CDR3 reads CASSQGASGRYYEQYF. As DNA, the CDR3 is TGCGCCAGCAGCCAAGGGGCTAGCGGGAGGTACTACGAGCAGTACTTC.

This rearrangement joins TRBV2 to TRBJ2-2; perhaps TRBD2 as D (6 bases). This CDR3 comprises 12 residues. Germline CDR1 reads SNHLY; CDR2 reads FYNNEI. Deletions cut 9 bases from V and 6 bases from J, with 11 bases between. CDR3 amino acids: CASSSGAGELFF. In DNA form, the CDR3 reads TGTGCCAGTAGCTCGGGGGCCGGGGAGCTGTTTTTT.